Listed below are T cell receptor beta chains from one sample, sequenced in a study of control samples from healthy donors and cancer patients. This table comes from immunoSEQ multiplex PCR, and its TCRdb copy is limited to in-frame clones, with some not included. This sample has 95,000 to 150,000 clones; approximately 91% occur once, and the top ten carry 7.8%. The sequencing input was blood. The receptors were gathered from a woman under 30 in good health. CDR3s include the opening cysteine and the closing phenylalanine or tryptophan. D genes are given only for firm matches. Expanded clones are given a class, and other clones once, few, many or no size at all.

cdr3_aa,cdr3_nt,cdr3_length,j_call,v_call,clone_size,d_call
CASSFDAAGRSSYEQYF,TGTGCCAGCAGCTTTGACGCAGCGGGTCGGAGCTCCTACGAGCAGTACTTC,17,TRBJ2-7,TRBV7-2,NA,NA
CASSLTVGRAYGYTF,TGTGCCAGCAGTCTGACAGTCGGACGGGCCTATGGCTACACCTTC,15,TRBJ1-2,TRBV28,NA,NA
CASSELDGSRYNEQFF,TGTGCCAGCAGTGAATTGGACGGGAGTCGGTACAATGAGCAGTTCTTC,16,TRBJ2-1,TRBV25-1,NA,NA
CASSSLRDRDRAQPQHF,TGTGCCAGCAGTTCTCTTCGTGACCGGGACAGGGCCCAGCCCCAGCATTTT,17,TRBJ1-5,TRBV6-2/TRBV6-3,NA,TRBD1
CASSYRGVLSNQPQHF,TGTGCCAGCAGTTACAGGGGGGTATTGAGCAATCAGCCCCAGCATTTT,16,TRBJ1-5,TRBV6-5,NA,NA
CASSRGGASDTQYF,TGCGCCAGCAGTCGCGGGGGAGCGTCAGATACGCAGTATTTT,14,TRBJ2-3,TRBV4-3,NA,TRBD2
CASIEGRRWGRDIYSDQPQHF,TGTGCCAGCATTGAAGGACGAAGGTGGGGCAGGGACATTTATAGCGATCAGCCCCAGCATTTT,21,TRBJ1-5,TRBV6-1,NA,NA
CASTQMELLEETQYF,TGTGCCAGCACTCAAATGGAACTGCTTGAGGAGACCCAGTACTTC,15,TRBJ2-5,TRBV2,NA,NA
CASSPTGAGGYTF,TGTGCCAGCAGCCCGACAGGGGCAGGGGGCTACACCTTC,13,TRBJ1-2,TRBV6-5,NA,TRBD1
CASIEVPGGGYNEQFF,TGTGCCAGCATCGAAGTACCCGGGGGAGGGTACAATGAGCAGTTCTTC,16,TRBJ2-1,TRBV28,NA,TRBD2
CASSLEKGRPGQGAPPYEQYF,TGTGCTAGCAGCTTAGAGAAGGGTAGACCGGGACAGGGGGCGCCCCCCTACGAGCAGTACTTC,21,TRBJ2-7,TRBV7-7,NA,TRBD1
CGQAGLAYNEQFF,TGTGGCCAGGCGGGACTGGCTTACAATGAGCAGTTCTTC,13,TRBJ2-1,TRBV7-2,NA,NA
CASSLMTGDYSGNTIYF,TGTGCCAGCAGCTTAATGACAGGGGATTACTCTGGAAACACCATATATTTT,17,TRBJ1-3,TRBV7-6,once,TRBD1
CASGGTGMFNEQFF,TGTGCCAGCGGGGGGACAGGGATGTTCAATGAGCAGTTCTTC,14,TRBJ2-1,TRBV9,NA,TRBD1
CASSSPGAGELFF,TGTGCCAGCAGCTCCCCCGGGGCCGGGGAGCTGTTTTTT,13,TRBJ2-2,TRBV7-8,NA,NA
CASSHRLAGGLHEQFF,TGCGCCAGCAGCCACCGCTTAGCGGGAGGGTTGCATGAGCAGTTCTTC,16,TRBJ2-1,TRBV4-1,NA,TRBD2